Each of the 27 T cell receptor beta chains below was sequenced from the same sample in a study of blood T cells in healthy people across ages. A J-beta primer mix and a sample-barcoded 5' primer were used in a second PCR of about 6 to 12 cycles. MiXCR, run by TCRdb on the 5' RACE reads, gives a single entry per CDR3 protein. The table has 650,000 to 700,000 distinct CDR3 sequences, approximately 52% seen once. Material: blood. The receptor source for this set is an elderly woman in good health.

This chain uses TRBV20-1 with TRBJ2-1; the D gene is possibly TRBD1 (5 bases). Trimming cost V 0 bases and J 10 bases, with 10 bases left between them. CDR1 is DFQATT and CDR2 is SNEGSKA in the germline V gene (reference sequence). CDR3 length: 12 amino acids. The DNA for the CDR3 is TGCAGTGCTAGAGATCAGGGTTGGGAGCAGTTCTTC. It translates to CSARDQGWEQFF.

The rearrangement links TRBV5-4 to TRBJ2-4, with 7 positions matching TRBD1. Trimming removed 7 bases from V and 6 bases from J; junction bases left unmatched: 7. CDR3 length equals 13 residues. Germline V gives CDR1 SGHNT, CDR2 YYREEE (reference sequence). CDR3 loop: CASRRAGGNIQYF. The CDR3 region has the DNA TGTGCCAGCCGGAGAGCAGGGGGAAACATTCAGTACTTC.

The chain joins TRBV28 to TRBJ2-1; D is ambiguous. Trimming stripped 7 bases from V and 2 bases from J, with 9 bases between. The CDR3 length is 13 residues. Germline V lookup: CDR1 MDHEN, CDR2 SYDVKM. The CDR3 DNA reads TGTGCCAGCACCTCCCCTACCTACAATGAGCAGTTCTTC. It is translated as CASTSPTYNEQFF.

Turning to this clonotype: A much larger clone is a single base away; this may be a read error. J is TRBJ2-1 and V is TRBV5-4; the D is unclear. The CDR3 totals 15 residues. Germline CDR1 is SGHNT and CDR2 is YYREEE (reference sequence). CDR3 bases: TGTGCCAGCAGCATGGTAGTTAGCTCCCACAATGAGCAGTTCTTC. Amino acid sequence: CASSMVVSSHNEQFF.

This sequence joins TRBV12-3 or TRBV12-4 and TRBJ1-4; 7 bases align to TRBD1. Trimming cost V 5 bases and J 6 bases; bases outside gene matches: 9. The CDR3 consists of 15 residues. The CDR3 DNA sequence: TGTGCCAGCAGTCCGTGGAGGCAGGGGGATGAAAAACTGTTTTTT. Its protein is CASSPWRQGDEKLFF.

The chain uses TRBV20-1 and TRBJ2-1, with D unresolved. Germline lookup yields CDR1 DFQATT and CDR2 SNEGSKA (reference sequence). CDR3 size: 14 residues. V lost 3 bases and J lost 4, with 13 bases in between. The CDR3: CSARIRAKYNEQFF. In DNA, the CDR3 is TGCAGTGCTAGGATCCGGGCGAAGTACAATGAGCAGTTCTTC.

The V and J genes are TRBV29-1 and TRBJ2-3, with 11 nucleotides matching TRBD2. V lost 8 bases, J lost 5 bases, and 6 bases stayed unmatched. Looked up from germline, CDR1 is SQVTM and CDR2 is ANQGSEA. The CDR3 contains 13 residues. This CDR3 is CSIAGGRRDTQYF. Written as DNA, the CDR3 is TGCAGCATAGCGGGGGGGCGTCGAGATACGCAGTATTTT.

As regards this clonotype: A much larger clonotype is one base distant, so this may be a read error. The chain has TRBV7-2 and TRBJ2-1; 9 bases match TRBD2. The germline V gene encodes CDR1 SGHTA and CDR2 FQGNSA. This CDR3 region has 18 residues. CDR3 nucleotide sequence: TGTGCCAGCAGCTTAGAAATTTCGGGCGGGGGGGCATACAGTGAGCAGTTCTTC. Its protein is CASSLEISGGGAYSEQFF.

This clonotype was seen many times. CDR3 DNA: TGCGCCAGCAGTGCAGCGGGAGGATTCTACGAGCAGTACTTC. Translation gives CASSAAGGFYEQYF. The rearrangement uses TRBV10-1 and TRBJ2-7, with 9 bases fitting TRBD2. The J segment lost 3 bases and the V segment lost 4 bases, leaving 4 bases of the junction unmatched. Germline loops: CDR1 WNHNN, CDR2 SYGVQD (reference sequence). This CDR3 is built from 14 residues.

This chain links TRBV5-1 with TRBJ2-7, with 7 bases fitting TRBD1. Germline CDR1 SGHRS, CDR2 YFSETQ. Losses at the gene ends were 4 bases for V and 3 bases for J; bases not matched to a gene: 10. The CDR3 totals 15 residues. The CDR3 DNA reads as TGCGCCAGCAGCCGGTCCGGGACAGACCACTACGAGCAGTACTTC. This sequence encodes CASSRSGTDHYEQYF.

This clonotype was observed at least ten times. As DNA, the CDR3 is TGCGCCAGCAGCCAGCCTACCAGGGGCCGATTTGATGAAAAACTGTTTTTT. Translating gives CASSQPTRGRFDEKLFF. The V call is TRBV4-1, the J call TRBJ1-4, with D maybe TRBD1 (6 bases). Germline CDR1 reads MGHRA; CDR2 reads YSYEKL. The CDR3 runs 17 residues. Trimming pared 3 bases from V and 6 bases from J, leaving 20 bases between.

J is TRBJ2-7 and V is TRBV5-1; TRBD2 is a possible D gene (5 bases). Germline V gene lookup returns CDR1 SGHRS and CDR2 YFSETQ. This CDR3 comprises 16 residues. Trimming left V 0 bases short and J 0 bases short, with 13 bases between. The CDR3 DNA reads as TGCGCCAGCAGCTTGGCCCCCGGGATGAGCTCCTACGAGCAGTACTTC. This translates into CASSLAPGMSSYEQYF.

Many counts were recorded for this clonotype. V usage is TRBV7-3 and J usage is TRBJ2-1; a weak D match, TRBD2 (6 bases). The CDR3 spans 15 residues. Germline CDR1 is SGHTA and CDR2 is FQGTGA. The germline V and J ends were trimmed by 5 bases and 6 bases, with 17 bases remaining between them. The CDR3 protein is CASSDSSAGTNEQFF. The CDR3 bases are TGTGCCAGCAGCGATTCTAGCGCGGGTACCAATGAGCAGTTCTTC.

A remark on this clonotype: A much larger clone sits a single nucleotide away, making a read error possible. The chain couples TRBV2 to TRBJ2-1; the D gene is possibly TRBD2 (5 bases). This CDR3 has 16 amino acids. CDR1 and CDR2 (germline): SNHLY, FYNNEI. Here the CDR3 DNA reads TGTGCCAGCAGTACAATACGGACTGTCTCCTGCAATGAGCAGTTCTTC. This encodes CASSTIRTVSCNEQFF.

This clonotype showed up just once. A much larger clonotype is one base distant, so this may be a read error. The CDR3 DNA reads TGTGTCGTCACCAAATCCGAAAGCAGCGGGTCTAACAATGAGCAGTTCTTC. Translated: CVVTKSESSGSNNEQFF. The chain couples TRBV28 to TRBJ2-1, with a tentative D call TRBD2 (6 bases). Germline loops: CDR1 MDHEN, CDR2 SYDVKM. The CDR3 covers 17 residues.

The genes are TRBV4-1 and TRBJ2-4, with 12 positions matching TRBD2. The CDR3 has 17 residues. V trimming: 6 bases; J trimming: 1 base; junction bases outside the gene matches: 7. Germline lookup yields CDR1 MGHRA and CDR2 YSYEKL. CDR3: CASSKPGTSGAKNIQYF. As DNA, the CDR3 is TGCGCCAGCAGTAAACCGGGGACTAGCGGGGCCAAAAACATTCAGTACTTC.

DNA of the CDR3: TGTGCCAGCAGCGGGTGGGCCGGAAGTGAAAAACTGTTTTTT. Translated: CASSGWAGSEKLFF. V is TRBV21-1 and J is TRBJ1-4. TRBV21-1 is deemed a pseudogene. The CDR3 has 14 residues.

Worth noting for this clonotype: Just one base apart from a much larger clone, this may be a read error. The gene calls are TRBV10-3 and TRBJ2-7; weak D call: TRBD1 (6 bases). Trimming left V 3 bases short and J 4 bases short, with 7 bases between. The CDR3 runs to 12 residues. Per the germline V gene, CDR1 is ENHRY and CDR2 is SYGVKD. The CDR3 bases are TGTGCCATCAGTGACCAGGGGTACGAGCAGTACTTC. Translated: CAISDQGYEQYF.

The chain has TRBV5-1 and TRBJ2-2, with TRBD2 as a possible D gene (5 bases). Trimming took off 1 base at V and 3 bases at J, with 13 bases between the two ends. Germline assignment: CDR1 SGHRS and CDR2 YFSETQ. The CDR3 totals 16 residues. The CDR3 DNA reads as TGCGCCAGCAGCTTGTTTGCGGGTAAAGACACCGGGGAGCTGTTTTTT. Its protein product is CASSLFAGKDTGELFF.

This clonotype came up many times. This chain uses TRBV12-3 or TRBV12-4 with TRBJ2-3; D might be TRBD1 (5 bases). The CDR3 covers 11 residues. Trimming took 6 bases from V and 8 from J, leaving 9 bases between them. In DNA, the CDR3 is TGTGCCAGCAGCCAAAGGGGTACGCAGTATTTT. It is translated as CASSQRGTQYF.

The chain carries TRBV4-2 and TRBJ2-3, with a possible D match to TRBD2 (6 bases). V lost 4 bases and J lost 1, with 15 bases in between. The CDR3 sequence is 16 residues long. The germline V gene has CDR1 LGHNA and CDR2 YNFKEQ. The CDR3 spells CASSPAGIAGTDTQYF. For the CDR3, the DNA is TGTGCCAGCAGCCCCGCTGGAATAGCGGGCACAGATACGCAGTATTTT.

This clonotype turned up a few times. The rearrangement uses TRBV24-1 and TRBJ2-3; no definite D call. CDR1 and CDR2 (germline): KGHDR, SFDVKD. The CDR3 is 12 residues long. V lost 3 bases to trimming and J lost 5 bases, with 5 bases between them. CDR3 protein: CATSDPRDTQYF. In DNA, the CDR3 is TGTGCCACCAGTGATCCCCGAGATACGCAGTATTTT.

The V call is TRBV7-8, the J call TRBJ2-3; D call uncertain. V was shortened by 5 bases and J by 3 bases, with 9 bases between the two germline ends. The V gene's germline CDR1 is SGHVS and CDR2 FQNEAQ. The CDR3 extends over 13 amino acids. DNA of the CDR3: TGTGCCAGCAGCGTAGAAAAAACAGATACGCAGTATTTT. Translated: CASSVEKTDTQYF.

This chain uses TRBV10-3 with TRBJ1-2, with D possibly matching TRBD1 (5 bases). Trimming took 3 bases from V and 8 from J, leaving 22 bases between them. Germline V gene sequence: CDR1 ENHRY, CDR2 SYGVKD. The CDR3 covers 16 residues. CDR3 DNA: TGTGCCATCAGTGACCCCTGGGCAGGGATGGCCCTGGGCTACACCTTC. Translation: CAISDPWAGMALGYTF.

The CDR3, as DNA: TGTGCCAGCAGCACCGGGACCGGTTATAACTATGGCTACACCTTC. It yields the protein CASSTGTGYNYGYTF. J is TRBJ1-2 and V is TRBV12-3 or TRBV12-4, with D possibly being TRBD1 (5 bases). CDR3 length: 15 residues. Trimming left V 6 bases short and J 1 base short, with 15 bases between.

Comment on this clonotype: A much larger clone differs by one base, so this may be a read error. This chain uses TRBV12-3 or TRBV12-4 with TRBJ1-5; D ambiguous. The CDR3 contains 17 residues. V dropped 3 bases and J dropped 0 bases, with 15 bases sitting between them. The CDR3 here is CASSFRGAERSNQPQHF. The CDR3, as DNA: TGTGCCAGCAGTTTTAGAGGCGCAGAGCGTAGCAATCAGCCCCAGCATTTT.

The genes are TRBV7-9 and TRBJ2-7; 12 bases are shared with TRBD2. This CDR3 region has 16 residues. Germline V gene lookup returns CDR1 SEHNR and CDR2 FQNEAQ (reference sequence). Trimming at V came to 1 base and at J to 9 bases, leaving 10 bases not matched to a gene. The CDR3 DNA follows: TGTGCCAGCAGCTTAGGACTAGCGGGAGCCTTCCACGGGCAGTACTTC. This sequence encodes CASSLGLAGAFHGQYF. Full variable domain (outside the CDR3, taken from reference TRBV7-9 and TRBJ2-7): DTGVSQNPRHKITKRGQNVTFRCDPISEHNRLYWYRQTLGQGPEFLTYFQNEAQLEKSRLLSDRFSAERPKGSFSTLEIQRTEQGDSAMYLCASSLGLAGAFHGQYFGPGTRLTVT.